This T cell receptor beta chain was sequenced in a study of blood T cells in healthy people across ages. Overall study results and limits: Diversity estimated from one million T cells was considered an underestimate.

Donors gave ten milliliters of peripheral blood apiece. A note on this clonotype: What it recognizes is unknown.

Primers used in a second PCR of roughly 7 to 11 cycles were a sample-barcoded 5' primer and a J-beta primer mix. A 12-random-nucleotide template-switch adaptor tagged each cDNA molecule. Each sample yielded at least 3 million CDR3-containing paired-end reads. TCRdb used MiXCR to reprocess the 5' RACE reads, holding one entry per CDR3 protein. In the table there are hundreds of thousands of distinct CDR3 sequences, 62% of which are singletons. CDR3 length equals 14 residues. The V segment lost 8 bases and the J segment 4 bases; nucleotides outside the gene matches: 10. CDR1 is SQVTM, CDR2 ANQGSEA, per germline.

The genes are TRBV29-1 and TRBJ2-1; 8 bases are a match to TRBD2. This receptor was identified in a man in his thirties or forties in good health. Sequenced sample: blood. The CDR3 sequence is CSISQVAGYNEQFF. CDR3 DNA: TGCAGCATATCACAGGTAGCGGGATACAATGAGCAGTTCTTC.